This T cell receptor (beta chain) was captured by sequencing in a study of T cell repertoires in cytomegalovirus infection. Study in general: The public TCR beta signatures pointed to both CMV infection and matching HLA type. General study findings and limits: What dominated the ex vivo response were HLA-C-restricted CMV-specific TCR beta clonotypes. CMV carriers with the relevant HLA were identified by cumulative public TCR beta family frequency.

V lost 0 bases, J lost 1 base, and 8 bases lay in between. The germline CDR1 and CDR2 sequences are SGHNT and YYREEE (reference sequence). The CDR3 runs to 15 residues. Comment on this clonotype: What it recognizes is unknown.

TCRdb re-called the reads with MiXCR, one entry per CDR3 protein. The sample consists of approximately 500,000 distinct CDR3 sequences, 16% of them appearing once. The chain combines TRBV5-4 with TRBJ2-1; D remains unclear. This receptor was obtained from a human donor in good health (CMV status not recorded). Some clones in this sample may be carry-over from other donors' samples. The sample comprised CD8+ T cells from PBMCs. This chain's CDR3 is CASSLGRRSYNEQFF. As DNA, the CDR3 is TGTGCCAGCAGCTTGGGGCGGCGGTCCTACAATGAGCAGTTCTTC.